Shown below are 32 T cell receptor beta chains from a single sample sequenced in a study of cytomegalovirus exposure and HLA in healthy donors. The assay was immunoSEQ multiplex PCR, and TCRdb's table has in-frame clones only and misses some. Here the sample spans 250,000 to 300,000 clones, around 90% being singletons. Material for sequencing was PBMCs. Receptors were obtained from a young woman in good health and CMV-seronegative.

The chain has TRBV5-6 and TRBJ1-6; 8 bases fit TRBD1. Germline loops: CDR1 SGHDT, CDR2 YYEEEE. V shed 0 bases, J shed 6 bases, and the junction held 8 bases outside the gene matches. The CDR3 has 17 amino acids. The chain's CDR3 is CASSLGAGTGFNSPLHF. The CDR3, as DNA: TGTGCCAGCAGCTTGGGAGCTGGGACAGGTTTTAATTCACCCCTCCACTTT. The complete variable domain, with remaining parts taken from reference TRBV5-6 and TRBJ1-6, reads DAGVTQSPTHLIKTRGQQVTLRCSPKSGHDTVSWYQQALGQGPQFIFQYYEEEERQRGNFPDRFSGHQFPNYSSELNVNALLLGDSALYLCASSLGAGTGFNSPLHFGNGTRLTVT.

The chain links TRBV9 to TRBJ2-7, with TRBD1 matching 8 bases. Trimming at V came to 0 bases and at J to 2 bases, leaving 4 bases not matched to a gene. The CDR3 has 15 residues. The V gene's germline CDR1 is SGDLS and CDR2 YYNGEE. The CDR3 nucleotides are TGTGCCAGCAGCGTAGGGCAGGGGGCGGCCTACGAGCAGTACTTC. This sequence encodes CASSVGQGAAYEQYF.

CDR3 nucleotides: TGTGCCACCAGCAGGGACACCCAGGGGGCCGGTGAGCAGTTCTTC. Its protein product is CATSRDTQGAGEQFF. V gene TRBV15 combines with J gene TRBJ2-1; 8 positions agree with TRBD1. V was clipped by 3 bases and J by 9 bases; unmatched bases: 10. This CDR3 is 15 amino acids long. Germline CDR1 reads LNHNV; CDR2 reads YYDKDF (reference sequence).

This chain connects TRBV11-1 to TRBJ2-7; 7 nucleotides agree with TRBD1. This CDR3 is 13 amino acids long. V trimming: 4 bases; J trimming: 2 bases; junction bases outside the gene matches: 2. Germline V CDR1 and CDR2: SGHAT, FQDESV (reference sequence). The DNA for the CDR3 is TGTGCCAGCAGCTCCGACAGGGCCTACGAGCAGTACTTC. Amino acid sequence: CASSSDRAYEQYF.

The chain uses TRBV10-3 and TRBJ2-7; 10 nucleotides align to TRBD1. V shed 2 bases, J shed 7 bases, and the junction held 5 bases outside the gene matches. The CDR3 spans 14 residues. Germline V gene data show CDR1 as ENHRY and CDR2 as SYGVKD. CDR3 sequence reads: CAISEPDRGGEQYV. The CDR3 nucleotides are TGTGCCATCAGTGAGCCGGACAGGGGGGGTGAGCAGTACGTC.

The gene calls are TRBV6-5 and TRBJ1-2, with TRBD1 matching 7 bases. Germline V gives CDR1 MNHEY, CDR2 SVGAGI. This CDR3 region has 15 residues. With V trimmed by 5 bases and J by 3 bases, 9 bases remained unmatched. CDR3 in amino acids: CASSKGQWNDYGYTF. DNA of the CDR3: TGTGCCAGCAGTAAGGGACAGTGGAATGACTATGGCTACACCTTC.

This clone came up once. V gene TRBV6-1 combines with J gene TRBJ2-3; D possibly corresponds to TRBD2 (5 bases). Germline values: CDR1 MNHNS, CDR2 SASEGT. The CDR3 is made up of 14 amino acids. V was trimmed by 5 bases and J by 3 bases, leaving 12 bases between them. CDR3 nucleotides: TGTGCCAGCAGTCCTTCGGGCGGGACAGATACGCAGTATTTT. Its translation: CASSPSGGTDTQYF.

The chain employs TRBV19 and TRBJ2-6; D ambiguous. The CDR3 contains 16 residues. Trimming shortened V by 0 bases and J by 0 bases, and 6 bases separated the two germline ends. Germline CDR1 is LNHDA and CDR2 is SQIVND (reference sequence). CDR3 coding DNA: TGTGCCAGTAGTATAGACACCAGCTCTGGGGCCAACGTCCTGACTTTC. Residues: CASSIDTSSGANVLTF.

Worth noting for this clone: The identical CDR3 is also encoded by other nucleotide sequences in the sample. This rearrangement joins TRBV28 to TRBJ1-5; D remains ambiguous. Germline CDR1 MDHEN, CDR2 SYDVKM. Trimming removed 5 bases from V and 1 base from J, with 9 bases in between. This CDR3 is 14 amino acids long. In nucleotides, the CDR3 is TGTGCCAGCAGTCGGGGAGGGAGCAATCAGCCCCAGCATTTT. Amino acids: CASSRGGSNQPQHF.

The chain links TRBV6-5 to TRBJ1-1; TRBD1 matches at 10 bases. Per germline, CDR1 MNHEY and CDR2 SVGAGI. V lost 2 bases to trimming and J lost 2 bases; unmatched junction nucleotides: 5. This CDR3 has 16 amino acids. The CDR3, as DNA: TGTGCCAGCAGTTACACAAGACAGGGGGCAAACACTGAAGCTTTCTTT. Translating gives CASSYTRQGANTEAFF.

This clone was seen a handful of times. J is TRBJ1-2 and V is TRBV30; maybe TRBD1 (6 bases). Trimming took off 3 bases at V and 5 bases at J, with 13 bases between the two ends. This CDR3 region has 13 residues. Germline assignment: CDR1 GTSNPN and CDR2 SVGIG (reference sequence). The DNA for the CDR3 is TGTGCCTGGAGGCTAACAGGGTATTATGGCTACACCTTC. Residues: CAWRLTGYYGYTF.

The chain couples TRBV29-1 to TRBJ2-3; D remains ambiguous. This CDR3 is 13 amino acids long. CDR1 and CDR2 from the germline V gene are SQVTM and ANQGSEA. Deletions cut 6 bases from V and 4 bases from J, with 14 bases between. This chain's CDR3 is CSVPPDRADTQYF. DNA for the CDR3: TGCAGCGTCCCCCCGGATCGGGCAGATACGCAGTATTTT.

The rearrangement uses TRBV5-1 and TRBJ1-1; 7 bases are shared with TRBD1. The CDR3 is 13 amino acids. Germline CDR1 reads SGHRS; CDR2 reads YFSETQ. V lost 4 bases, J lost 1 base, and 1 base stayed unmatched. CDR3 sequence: CASSQGGNTEAFF. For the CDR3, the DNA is TGCGCCAGCAGCCAGGGGGGGAACACTGAAGCTTTCTTT.

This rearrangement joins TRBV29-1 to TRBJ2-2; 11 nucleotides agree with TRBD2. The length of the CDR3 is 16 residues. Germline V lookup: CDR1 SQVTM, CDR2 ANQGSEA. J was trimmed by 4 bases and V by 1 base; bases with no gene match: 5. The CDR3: CSVEVLAGGTTGELFF. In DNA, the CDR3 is TGCAGCGTTGAAGTTCTAGCGGGGGGTACCACCGGGGAGCTGTTTTTT.

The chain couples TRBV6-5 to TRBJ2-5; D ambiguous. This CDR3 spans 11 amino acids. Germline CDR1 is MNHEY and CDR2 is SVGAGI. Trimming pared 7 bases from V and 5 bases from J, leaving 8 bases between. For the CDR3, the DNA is TGTGCCAGCACCAGGATGGAGACCCAGTACTTC. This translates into CASTRMETQYF.

CDR3 sequence: CASSVEGRGLGEAFF. CDR3 sequence (DNA): TGTGCCAGCAGCGTAGAGGGCAGGGGGCTTGGTGAAGCTTTCTTT. The chain employs TRBV9 and TRBJ1-1; 8 bases align to TRBD1. V trimming: 0 bases; J trimming: 7 bases; junction bases outside the gene matches: 8. Germline-derived CDR1 and CDR2 are SGDLS and YYNGEE. This CDR3 contains 15 residues.

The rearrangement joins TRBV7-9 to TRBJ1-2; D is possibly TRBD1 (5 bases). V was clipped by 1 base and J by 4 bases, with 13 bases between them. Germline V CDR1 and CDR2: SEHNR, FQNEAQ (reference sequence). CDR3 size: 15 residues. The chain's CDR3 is CASSLVRADSYGYTF. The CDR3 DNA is TGTGCCAGCAGCTTAGTAAGAGCCGACAGCTATGGCTACACCTTC.

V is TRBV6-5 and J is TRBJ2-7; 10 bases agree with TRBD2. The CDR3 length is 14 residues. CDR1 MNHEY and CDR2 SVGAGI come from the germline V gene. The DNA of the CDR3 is TGTGCCAGCAGGAAGAGCGGGGGGGCCTATGAGCAGTACGTC. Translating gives CASRKSGGAYEQYV.

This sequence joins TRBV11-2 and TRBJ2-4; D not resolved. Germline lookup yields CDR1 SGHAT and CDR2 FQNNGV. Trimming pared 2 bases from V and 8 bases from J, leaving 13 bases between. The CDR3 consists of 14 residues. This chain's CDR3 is CASSLQTTRDIQYF. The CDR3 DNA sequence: TGTGCCAGCAGCTTACAGACCACACGGGACATTCAGTACTTC.

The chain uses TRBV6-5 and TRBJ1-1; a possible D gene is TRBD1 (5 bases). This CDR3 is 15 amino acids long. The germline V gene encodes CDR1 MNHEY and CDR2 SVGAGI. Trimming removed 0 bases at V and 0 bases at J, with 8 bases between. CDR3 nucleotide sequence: TGTGCCAGCAGTTACTCGCGACAGATGAACACTGAAGCTTTCTTT. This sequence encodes CASSYSRQMNTEAFF.

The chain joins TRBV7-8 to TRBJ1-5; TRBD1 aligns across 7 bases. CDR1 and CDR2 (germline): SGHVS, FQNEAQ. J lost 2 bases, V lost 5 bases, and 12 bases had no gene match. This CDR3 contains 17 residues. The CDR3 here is CASSQVTGSEGNQPQHF. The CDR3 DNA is TGTGCCAGCAGCCAAGTGACAGGGAGTGAGGGCAATCAGCCCCAGCATTTT.

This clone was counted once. For the CDR3, the DNA is TGTGCCAGCAGCAAAGAGGTGGGACTAGTTAGCTCGTTCTTC. Amino acid sequence: CASSKEVGLVSSFF. This chain connects TRBV11-2 to TRBJ2-1; 8 positions match TRBD2. V gave up 5 bases and J gave up 15 bases; unmatched junction bases: 15. CDR3 length equals 14 residues. CDR1 is SGHAT and CDR2 is FQNNGV in the germline V gene.

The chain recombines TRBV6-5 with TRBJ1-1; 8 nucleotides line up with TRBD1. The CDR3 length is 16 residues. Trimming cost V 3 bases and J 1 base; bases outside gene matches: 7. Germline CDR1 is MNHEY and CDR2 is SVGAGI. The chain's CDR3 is CASSYSQQGGNTEAFF. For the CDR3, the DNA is TGTGCCAGCAGTTATTCCCAACAGGGGGGGAACACTGAAGCTTTCTTT.

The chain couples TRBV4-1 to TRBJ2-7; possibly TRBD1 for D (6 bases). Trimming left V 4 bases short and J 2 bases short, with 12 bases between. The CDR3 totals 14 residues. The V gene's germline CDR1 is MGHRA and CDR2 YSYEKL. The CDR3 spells CASSRSGGTYEQYF. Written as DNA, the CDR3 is TGCGCCAGCAGCCGATCTGGGGGCACCTACGAGCAGTACTTC.

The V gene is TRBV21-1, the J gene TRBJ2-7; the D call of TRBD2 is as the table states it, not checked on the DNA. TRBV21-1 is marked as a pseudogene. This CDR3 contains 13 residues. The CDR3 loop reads CASTRGLRYEQYV. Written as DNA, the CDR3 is TGTGCCAGCACCAGAGGACTCCGCTACGAGCAGTACGTC.

CDR3 residues: CASGQGTDTQYF. CDR3 nucleotides: TGTGCCAGCGGCCAAGGCACAGATACGCAGTATTTT. This rearrangement joins TRBV7-2 to TRBJ2-3; no firm D call. Deletions cut 8 bases from V and 1 base from J, with 7 bases between. Germline V gene data show CDR1 as SGHTA and CDR2 as FQGNSA. The CDR3 runs to 12 residues.

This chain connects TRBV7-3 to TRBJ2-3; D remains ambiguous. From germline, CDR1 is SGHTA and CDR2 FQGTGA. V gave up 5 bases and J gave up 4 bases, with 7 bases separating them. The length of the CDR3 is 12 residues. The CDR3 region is CASSGRSDTQYF. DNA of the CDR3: TGTGCCAGCAGCGGGCGCTCAGATACGCAGTATTTT.

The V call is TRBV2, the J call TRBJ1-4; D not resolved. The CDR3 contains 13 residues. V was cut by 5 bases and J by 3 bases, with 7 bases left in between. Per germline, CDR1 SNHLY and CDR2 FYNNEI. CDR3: CASSSSANEKLFF. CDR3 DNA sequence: TGTGCCAGCAGTTCCTCCGCTAATGAAAAACTGTTTTTT.

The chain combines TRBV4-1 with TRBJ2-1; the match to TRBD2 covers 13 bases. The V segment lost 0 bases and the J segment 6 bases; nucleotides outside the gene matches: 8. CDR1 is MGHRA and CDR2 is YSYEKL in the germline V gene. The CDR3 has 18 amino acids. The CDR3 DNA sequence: TGCGCCAGCAGCCAAGATGGACTAGCGGGGGTGCTGGGCAATGAGCAGTTCTTC. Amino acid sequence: CASSQDGLAGVLGNEQFF.

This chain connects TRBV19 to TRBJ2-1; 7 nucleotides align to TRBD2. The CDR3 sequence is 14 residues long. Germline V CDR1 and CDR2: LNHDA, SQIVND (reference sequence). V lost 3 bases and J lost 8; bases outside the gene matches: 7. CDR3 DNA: TGTGCCAGTAGTATCTCGCGGGGGAGCGATGAGCAGTTCTTC. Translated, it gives CASSISRGSDEQFF.

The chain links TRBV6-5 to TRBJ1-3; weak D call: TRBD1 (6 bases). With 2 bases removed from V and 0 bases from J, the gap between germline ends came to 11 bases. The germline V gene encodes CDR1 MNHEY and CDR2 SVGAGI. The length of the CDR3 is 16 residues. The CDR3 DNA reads TGTGCCAGCAGTTACGCACGGGACACCTCTGGAAACACCATATATTTT. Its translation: CASSYARDTSGNTIYF.

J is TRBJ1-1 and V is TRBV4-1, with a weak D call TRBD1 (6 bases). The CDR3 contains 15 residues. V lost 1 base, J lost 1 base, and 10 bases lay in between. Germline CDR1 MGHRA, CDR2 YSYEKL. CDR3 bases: TGCGCCAGCAGCCAAGTGCAGGGGAGGAACACTGAAGCTTTCTTT. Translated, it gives CASSQVQGRNTEAFF.